The subject of this entry is one T cell receptor (beta chain). The target of this receptor is not known. Base quality data are lacking; no much larger clone is found one base away. This specimen comes from a study of blood T cell repertoires in COVID-19 (TCRdb year 2020). With regard to the full study: Collaborator samples came from the United States, Italy and Spain and covered acute and convalescent phases of COVID-19. The material from the prospective study consisted of cDNA or gDNA derived from T cells, B-cell-depleted T cells, or PBMCs. Subjects who had been exposed to COVID-19, were actively infected with it, or had recovered from it provided the deeply sampled blood TCRbeta repertoires that made up the dataset. The repertoires were released in a freely available public database meant as a resource for research on the immune response to SARS-CoV-2. The samples were drawn from the first 160 participants of the ongoing ImmuneRACE study and from more than 1,000 subjects provided by 6 global collaborators. Sample metadata almost always included a de-identified subject ID, COVID-19 status, age in years and sex. Where available, HLA class I and class II types were obtained from metadata supplied by the sample provider rather than from assay-based typing. Points the paper makes about the study in general: How much clinical and demographic metadata was included differed by source and by participant, and the metadata was provided uncurated.

TCRbeta CDR3 regions were amplified from genomic DNA by means of the immunoSEQ Assay, a bias-controlled multiplex PCR. Under the source paper's analysis protocol: Within the assay, amplification of reference gene primers was used to estimate how many nucleated cells each sample contained. To quantify the absolute abundance of each unique TCRbeta CDR3 rearrangement, sequence reads were collapsed and filtered. For each sample, productive Simpson clonality was calculated as the square root of Simpson's diversity index over productive rearrangements. TCRdb retrieved this table from immuneACCESS and kept in-frame rearrangements only. Not all clones are present; in checked studies, unresolved V genes account for under half, and no reason is known for the remainder. Clonal size and the V and J genes are those of that table, whereas D and trimming came from the DNA. A total of tens of thousands of clones appear in this sample, 70% to 90% of them only once. Of the sample, roughly 9.8% is held by the ten largest clones.

Trimming takes 6 bases from V and 6 bases from J, and the germline ends sit 15 bases apart. CDR1 and CDR2 (LNHDA, SQIVND) derive from the germline V gene (reference sequence). The CDR3 has 14 amino acids, counting the end cysteine and phenylalanine. Only the CDR3 portion is preserved as DNA: 42 bases, with reading frame beginning at the first base. At one collaborating source in Seattle, patients were enrolled during active infection and were followed longitudinally through the course of disease. Whole blood was collected in K2EDTA tubes by collaborating institutions according to the institutions' own protocols. Collaborator samples were shipped for TCRbeta analysis as frozen whole blood, isolated PBMCs, or DNA extracted from either sample type.

The source of this sequence is a man aged 55 to 70 with COVID-19, enrolled during active disease. Recombination linked TRBV19 to TRBJ2-1; TRBD1 is a possible D gene, resting on 6 matching bases. Sequencing was carried out using peripheral blood. Read as DNA, the sequence is TGTGCCAGTAGGCCGGGACAACAATTCAATGAGCAGTTCTTC. This is translated as CASRPGQQFNEQFF.